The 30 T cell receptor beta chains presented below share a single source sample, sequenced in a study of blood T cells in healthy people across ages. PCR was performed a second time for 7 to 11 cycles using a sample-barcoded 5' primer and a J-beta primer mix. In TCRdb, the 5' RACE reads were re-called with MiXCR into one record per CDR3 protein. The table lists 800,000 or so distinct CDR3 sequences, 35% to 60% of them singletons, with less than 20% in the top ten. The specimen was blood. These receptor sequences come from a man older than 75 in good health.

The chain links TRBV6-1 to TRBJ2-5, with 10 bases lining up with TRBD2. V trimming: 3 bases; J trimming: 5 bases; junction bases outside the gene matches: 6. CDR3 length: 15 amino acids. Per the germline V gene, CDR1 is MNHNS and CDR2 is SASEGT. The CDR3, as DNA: TGTGCCAGCAGTGAGACTAGCGGGCAGGGGGAGACCCAGTACTTC. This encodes CASSETSGQGETQYF.

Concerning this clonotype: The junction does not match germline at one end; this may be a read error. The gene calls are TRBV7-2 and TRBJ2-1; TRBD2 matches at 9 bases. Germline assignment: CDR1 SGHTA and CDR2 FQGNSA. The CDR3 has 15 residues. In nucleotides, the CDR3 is TGTGACAGCACCCAGACTAGCGGTTCCTACAATGAGCAGTTCTTC. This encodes CDSTQTSGSYNEQFF.

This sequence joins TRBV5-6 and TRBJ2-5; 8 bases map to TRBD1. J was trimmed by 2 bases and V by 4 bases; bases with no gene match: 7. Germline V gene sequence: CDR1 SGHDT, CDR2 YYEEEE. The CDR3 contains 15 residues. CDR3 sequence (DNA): TGTGCCAGCAGCCGACTCGACAGGGGACAAGAGACCCAGTACTTC. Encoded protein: CASSRLDRGQETQYF.

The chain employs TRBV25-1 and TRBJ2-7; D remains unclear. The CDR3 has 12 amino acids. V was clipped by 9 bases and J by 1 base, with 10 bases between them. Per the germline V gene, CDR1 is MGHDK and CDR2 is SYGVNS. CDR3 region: CASIGRSYEQYF. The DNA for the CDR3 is TGTGCCAGTATAGGACGTTCCTACGAGCAGTACTTC.

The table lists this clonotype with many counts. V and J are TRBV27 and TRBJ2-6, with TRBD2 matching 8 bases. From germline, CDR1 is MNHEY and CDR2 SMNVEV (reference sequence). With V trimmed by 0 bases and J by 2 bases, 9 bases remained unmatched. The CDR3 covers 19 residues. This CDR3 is CASSLSMIAGSTGANVLTF. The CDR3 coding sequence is TGTGCCAGCAGTTTATCGATGATAGCGGGGTCCACTGGGGCCAACGTCCTGACTTTC.

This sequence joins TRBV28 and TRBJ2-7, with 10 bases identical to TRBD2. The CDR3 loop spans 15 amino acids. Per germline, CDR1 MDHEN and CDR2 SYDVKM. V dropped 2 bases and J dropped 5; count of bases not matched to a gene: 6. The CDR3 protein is CASSLQREGRNEQYF. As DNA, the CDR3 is TGTGCCAGCAGTTTACAGCGGGAGGGCCGGAACGAGCAGTACTTC.

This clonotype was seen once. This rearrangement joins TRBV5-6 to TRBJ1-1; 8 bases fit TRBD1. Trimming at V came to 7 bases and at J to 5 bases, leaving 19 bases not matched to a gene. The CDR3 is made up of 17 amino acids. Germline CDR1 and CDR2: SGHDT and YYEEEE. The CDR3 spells CASRFAGQGRHFTEAFF. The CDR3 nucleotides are TGTGCCAGCCGATTCGCCGGACAGGGACGACACTTTACTGAAGCTTTCTTT.

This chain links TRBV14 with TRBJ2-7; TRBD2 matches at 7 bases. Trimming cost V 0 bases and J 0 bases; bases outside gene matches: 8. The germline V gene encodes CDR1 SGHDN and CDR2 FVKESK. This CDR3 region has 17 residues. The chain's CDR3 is CASSQDLLAANSYEQYF. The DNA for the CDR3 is TGTGCCAGCAGCCAAGATCTCCTAGCGGCGAACTCCTACGAGCAGTACTTC. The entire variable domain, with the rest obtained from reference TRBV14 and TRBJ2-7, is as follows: EAGVTQFPSHSVIEKGQTVTLRCDPISGHDNLYWYRRVMGKEIKFLLHFVKESKQDESGMPNNRFLAERTGGTYSTLKVQPAELEDSGVYFCASSQDLLAANSYEQYFGPGTRLTVT.

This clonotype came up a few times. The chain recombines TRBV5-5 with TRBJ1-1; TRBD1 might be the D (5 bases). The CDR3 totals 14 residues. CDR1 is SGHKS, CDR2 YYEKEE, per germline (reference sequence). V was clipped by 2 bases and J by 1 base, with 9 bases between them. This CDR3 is CASSLQQGNTEAFF. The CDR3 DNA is TGTGCCAGCAGCTTACAGCAGGGGAACACTGAAGCTTTCTTT.

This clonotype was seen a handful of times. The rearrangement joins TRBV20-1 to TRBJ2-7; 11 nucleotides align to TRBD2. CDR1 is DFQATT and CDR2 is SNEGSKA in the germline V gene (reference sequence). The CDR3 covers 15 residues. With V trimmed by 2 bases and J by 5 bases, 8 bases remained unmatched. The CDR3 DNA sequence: TGCAGTGCTAGATGGTTAGCGGGAGGGCCCCACGAGCAGTACTTC. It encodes CSARWLAGGPHEQYF.

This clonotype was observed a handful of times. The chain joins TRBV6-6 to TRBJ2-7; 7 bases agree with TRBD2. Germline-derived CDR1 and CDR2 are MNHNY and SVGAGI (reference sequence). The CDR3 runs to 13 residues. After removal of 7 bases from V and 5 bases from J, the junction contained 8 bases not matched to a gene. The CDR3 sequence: CASKSGGGDEQYF. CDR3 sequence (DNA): TGTGCCAGCAAGTCCGGGGGAGGGGACGAGCAGTACTTC.

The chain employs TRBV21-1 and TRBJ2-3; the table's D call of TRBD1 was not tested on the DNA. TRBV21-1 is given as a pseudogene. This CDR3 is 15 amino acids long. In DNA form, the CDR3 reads TGTGCCAGCAGCAACCCCCCAGACAGCCGAGATACGCTGTATTTT. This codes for CASSNPPDSRDTLYF.

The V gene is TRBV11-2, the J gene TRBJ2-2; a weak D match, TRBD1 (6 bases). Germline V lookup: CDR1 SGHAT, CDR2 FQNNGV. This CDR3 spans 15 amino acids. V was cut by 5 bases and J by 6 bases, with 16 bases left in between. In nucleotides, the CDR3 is TGTGCCAGCAGCCCAGAAACAGGGTATGCCGGGGAGCTGTTTTTT. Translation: CASSPETGYAGELFF.

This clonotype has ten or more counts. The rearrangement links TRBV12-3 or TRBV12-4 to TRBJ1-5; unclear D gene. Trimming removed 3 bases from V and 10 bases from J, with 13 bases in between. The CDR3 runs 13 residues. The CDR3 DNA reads TGTGCCAGCAGTTTCGACCCTAATGGACCCCAGCATTTT. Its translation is CASSFDPNGPQHF.

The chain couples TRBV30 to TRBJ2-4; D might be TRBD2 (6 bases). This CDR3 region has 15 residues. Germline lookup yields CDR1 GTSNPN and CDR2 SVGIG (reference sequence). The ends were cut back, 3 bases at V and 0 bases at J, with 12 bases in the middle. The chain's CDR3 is CAWSGSELAKNIQYF. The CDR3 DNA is TGTGCCTGGAGCGGGAGCGAACTAGCCAAAAACATTCAGTACTTC.

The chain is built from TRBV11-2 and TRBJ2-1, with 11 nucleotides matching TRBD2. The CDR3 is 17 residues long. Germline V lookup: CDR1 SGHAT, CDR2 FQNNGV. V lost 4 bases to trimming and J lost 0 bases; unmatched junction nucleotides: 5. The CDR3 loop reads CASSSLTSGTSYNEQFF. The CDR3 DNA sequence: TGTGCCAGCAGCTCCCTGACTAGCGGGACCTCCTACAATGAGCAGTTCTTC.

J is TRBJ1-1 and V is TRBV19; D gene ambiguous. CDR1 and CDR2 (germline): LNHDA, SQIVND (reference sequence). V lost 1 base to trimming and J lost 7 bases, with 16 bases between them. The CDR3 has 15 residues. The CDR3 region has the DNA TGTGCCAGTAGTATAGGGATCGACCTATCGGGTGAAGCTTTCTTT. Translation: CASSIGIDLSGEAFF. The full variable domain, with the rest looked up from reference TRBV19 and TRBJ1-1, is DGGITQSPKYLFRKEGQNVTLSCEQNLNHDAMYWYRQDPGQGLRLIYYSQIVNDFQKGDIAEGYSVSREKKESFPLTVTSAQKNPTAFYLCASSIGIDLSGEAFFGQGTRLTVV.

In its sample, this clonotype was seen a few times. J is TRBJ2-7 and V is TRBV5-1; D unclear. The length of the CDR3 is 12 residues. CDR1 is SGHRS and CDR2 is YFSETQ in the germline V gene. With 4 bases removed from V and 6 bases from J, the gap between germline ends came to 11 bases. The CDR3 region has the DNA TGCGCCAGCAGCGCCAACAAGGTCGAGCAGTACTTC. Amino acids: CASSANKVEQYF.

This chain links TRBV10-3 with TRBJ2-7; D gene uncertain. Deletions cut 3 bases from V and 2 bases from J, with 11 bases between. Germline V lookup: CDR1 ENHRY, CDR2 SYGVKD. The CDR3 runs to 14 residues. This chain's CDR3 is CAISDGAQTYEQYF. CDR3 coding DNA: TGTGCCATCAGTGACGGAGCGCAAACCTACGAGCAGTACTTC.

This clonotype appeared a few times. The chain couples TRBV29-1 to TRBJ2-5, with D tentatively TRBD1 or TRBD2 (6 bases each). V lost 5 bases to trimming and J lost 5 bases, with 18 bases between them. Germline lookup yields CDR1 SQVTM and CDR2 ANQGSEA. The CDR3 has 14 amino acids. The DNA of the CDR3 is TGCAGCGTTTCAGAGGGGGGAGTGCCGGAGACCCAGTACTTC. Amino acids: CSVSEGGVPETQYF.

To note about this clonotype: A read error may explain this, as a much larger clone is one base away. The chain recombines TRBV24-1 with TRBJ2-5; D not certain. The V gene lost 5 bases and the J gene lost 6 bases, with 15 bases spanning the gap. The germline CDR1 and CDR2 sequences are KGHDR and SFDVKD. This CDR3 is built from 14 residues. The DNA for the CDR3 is TGTGCCACCAGTGCCGACAAAAATCAAAAGACCCAGTACTTC. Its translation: CATSADKNQKTQYF.

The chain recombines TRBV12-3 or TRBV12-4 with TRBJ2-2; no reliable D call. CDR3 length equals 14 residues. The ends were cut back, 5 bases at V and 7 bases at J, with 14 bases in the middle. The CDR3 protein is CASSTRNYGGELFF. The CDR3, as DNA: TGTGCCAGCAGTACCAGGAACTACGGCGGGGAGCTGTTTTTT.

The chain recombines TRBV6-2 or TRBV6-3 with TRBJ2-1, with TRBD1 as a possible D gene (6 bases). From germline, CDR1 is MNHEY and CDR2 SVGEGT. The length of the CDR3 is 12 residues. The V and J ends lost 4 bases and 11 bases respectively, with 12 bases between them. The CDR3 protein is CASSSPDRKQFF. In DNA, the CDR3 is TGTGCCAGCAGTTCCCCAGACAGGAAGCAGTTCTTC.

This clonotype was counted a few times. CDR3 coding DNA: TGTGCCAGCAGCTTACTAGCGGTAAACTCCTACGAGCAGTACTTC. Protein product: CASSLLAVNSYEQYF. This sequence joins TRBV7-2 and TRBJ2-7; 7 bases line up with TRBD2. The CDR3 runs 15 residues. Trimming cost V 2 bases and J 0 bases; bases outside gene matches: 4. Germline assignment: CDR1 SGHTA and CDR2 FQGNSA.

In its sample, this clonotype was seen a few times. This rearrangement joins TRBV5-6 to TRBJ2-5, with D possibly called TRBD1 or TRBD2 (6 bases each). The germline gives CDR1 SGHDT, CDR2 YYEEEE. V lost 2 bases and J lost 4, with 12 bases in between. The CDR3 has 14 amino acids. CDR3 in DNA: TGTGCCAGCAGCTTACGGGGGCTAGGAGAGACCCAGTACTTC. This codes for CASSLRGLGETQYF. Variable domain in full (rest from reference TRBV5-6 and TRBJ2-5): DAGVTQSPTHLIKTRGQQVTLRCSPKSGHDTVSWYQQALGQGPQFIFQYYEEEERQRGNFPDRFSGHQFPNYSSELNVNALLLGDSALYLCASSLRGLGETQYFGPGTRLLVL.

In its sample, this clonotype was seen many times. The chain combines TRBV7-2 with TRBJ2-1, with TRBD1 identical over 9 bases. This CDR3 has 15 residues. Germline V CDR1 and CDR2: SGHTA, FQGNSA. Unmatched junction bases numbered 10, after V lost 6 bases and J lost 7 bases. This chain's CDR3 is CASSLGQGRGNEQFF. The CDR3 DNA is TGTGCCAGCAGTCTCGGACAGGGGCGAGGAAATGAGCAGTTCTTC. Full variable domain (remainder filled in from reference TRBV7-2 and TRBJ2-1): GAGVSQSPSNKVTEKGKDVELRCDPISGHTALYWYRQSLGQGLEFLIYFQGNSAPDKSGLPSDRFSAERTGGSVSTLTIQRTQQEDSAVYLCASSLGQGRGNEQFFGPGTRLTVL.

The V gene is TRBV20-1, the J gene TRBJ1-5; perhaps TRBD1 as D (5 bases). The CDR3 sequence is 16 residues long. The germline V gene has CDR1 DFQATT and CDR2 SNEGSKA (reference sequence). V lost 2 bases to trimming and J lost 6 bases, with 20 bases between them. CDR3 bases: TGCAGTGCTAGAATCCCTGGGTCCAGGGAAAGTCAGCCCCAGCATTTT. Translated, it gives CSARIPGSRESQPQHF.

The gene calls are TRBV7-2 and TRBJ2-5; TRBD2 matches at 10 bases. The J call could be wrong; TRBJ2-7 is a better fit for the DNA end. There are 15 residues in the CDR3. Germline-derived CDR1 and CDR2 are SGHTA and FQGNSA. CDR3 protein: CASNPYLAGDGEQYF. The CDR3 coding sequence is TGTGCCAGCAATCCATACCTAGCGGGAGATGGCGAGCAGTACTTC.

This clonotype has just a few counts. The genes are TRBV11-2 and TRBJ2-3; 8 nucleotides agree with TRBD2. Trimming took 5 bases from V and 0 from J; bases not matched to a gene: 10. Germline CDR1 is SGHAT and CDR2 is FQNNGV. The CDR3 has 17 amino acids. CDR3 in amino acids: CASSAFASGSSTDTQYF. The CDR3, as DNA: TGTGCCAGCAGCGCCTTCGCTAGCGGGTCTAGCACAGATACGCAGTATTTT.

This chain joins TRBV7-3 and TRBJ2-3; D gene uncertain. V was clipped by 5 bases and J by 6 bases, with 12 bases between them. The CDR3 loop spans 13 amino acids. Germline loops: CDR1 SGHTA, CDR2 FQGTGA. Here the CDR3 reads CASSDTVSDTQYF. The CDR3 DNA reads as TGTGCCAGCAGCGACACCGTTTCGGATACGCAGTATTTT.